Listed here are 21 T cell receptor beta chains from one sample, sequenced in a study of T cell responses to AZD1222 COVID-19 vaccine. Libraries were prepared by immunoSEQ multiplex PCR; TCRdb keeps only in-frame clonotypes and omits some of them. The profile covers around 150,000 clones, with roughly 80% appearing a single time and over 4% taken by the ten largest. Material: peripheral blood, obtained on day 0 of AZD1222 vaccination. Receptors were obtained from an adult in good health.

This chain uses TRBV11-2 with TRBJ1-1, with 11 bases that match TRBD1. J lost 1 base, V lost 5 bases, and 3 bases had no gene match. The germline gives CDR1 SGHAT, CDR2 FQNNGV. CDR3 length: 15 amino acids. CDR3 sequence reads: CASSRDRGGNTEAFF. Written as DNA, the CDR3 is TGTGCCAGCAGCCGGGACAGGGGGGGGAACACTGAAGCTTTCTTT.

The chain uses TRBV6-5 and TRBJ1-2, with a tentative D call TRBD1 (6 bases). The CDR3 covers 15 residues. Germline CDR1 and CDR2: MNHEY and SVGAGI. V lost 2 bases and J 5 bases, leaving 15 bases between the germline ends. The CDR3, as DNA: TGTGCCAGCAGTTACGGGGGCAGGGAAGGGTATGGCTACACCTTC. It translates to CASSYGGREGYGYTF.

V gene TRBV7-8 combines with J gene TRBJ1-4; 9 bases line up with TRBD1. V lost 7 bases, J lost 6 bases, and 15 bases stayed unmatched. The V gene's germline CDR1 is SGHVS and CDR2 FQNEAQ. CDR3 size: 17 residues. The CDR3 region has the DNA TGTGCCAGCATCAAGGACAGGGGCGAGAAAACAGATGAAAAACTGTTTTTT. Translating gives CASIKDRGEKTDEKLFF.

The gene calls are TRBV24-1 and TRBJ1-1; a possible D gene is TRBD1 (5 bases). The germline V and J ends were trimmed by 7 bases and 6 bases, with 20 bases remaining between them. The CDR3 is 15 residues long. Germline CDR1 and CDR2: KGHDR and SFDVKD. CDR3 nucleotides: TGTGCCACCAGGGGGAGCGGGACCATTGGGGCTGAAGCTTTCTTT. Amino acids: CATRGSGTIGAEAFF.

The chain couples TRBV2 to TRBJ1-2, with 11 positions matching TRBD1. Germline V gene data show CDR1 as SNHLY and CDR2 as FYNNEI. V dropped 3 bases and J dropped 4; count of bases not matched to a gene: 7. The CDR3 spans 16 residues. CDR3 region: CASSEGQGDWGYGYTF. The CDR3, as DNA: TGTGCCAGCAGTGAGGGACAGGGGGATTGGGGCTATGGCTACACCTTC.

The chain links TRBV19 to TRBJ1-5; D remains unclear. This CDR3 contains 15 residues. Germline values: CDR1 LNHDA, CDR2 SQIVND (reference sequence). Trimming took off 4 bases at V and 3 bases at J, with 13 bases between the two ends. CDR3 amino acids: CASSRVLIFNQPQHF. In DNA, the CDR3 is TGTGCCAGTAGTAGGGTGCTGATCTTCAATCAGCCCCAGCATTTT.

This clone was counted once. The chain carries TRBV10-1 and TRBJ1-1; a possible D gene is TRBD1 (5 bases). V was trimmed by 0 bases and J by 14 bases, leaving 16 bases between them. CDR3 length equals 13 residues. Germline CDR1 is WNHNN and CDR2 is SYGVQD (reference sequence). CDR3 sequence reads: CASSESNTGPPFF. The DNA of the CDR3 is TGCGCCAGCAGTGAGTCCAATACAGGACCCCCGTTCTTT.

The chain couples TRBV29-1 to TRBJ1-1, with a possible D match to TRBD1 (5 bases). Germline-derived CDR1 and CDR2 are SQVTM and ANQGSEA. The CDR3 loop spans 12 amino acids. The V end lost 4 bases, the J end lost 4 bases, and 10 bases lay between the germline ends. CDR3 sequence: CSVGDLGTEAFF. DNA for the CDR3: TGCAGCGTTGGGGACCTTGGCACTGAAGCTTTCTTT.

The chain uses TRBV9 and TRBJ2-2, with 10 nucleotides matching TRBD1. V lost 0 bases and J lost 5; bases outside the gene matches: 7. This CDR3 has 17 amino acids. The V gene's germline CDR1 is SGDLS and CDR2 YYNGEE. The chain's CDR3 is CASSVDPTGGFTGELFF. The CDR3 region has the DNA TGTGCCAGCAGCGTAGACCCGACAGGGGGCTTTACCGGGGAGCTGTTTTTT. The full variable domain, rest sourced from reference TRBV9 and TRBJ2-2, is DSGVTQTPKHLITATGQRVTLRCSPRSGDLSVYWYQQSLDQGLQFLIQYYNGEERAKGNILERFSAQQFPDLHSELNLSSLELGDSALYFCASSVDPTGGFTGELFFGEGSRLTVL.

V is TRBV28 and J is TRBJ1-2; D not resolved. Germline lookup yields CDR1 MDHEN and CDR2 SYDVKM. The CDR3 loop spans 13 amino acids. Trimming took 10 bases from V and 3 from J, leaving 15 bases between them. CDR3 loop: CAIYSNSDYGYTF. The CDR3 DNA follows: TGTGCCATCTACTCCAATTCTGACTATGGCTACACCTTC.

The chain joins TRBV6-5 to TRBJ1-5; a weak D match, TRBD1 (6 bases). Germline CDR1 and CDR2: MNHEY and SVGAGI. The CDR3 spans 14 residues. Trimming removed 4 bases from V and 6 bases from J, with 13 bases in between. The CDR3 nucleotides are TGTGCCAGCAGTTCTCAGGGGCTAGCTCAGCCCCAGCATTTT. Translating gives CASSSQGLAQPQHF.

V usage is TRBV27 and J usage is TRBJ2-5, with unresolved D. Looked up from germline, CDR1 is MNHEY and CDR2 is SMNVEV (reference sequence). The CDR3 has 15 residues. V was clipped by 2 bases and J by 5 bases, with 15 bases between them. The CDR3 bases are TGTGCCAGCAGTTTAACTCCCAAACCCGGCGAGACCCAGTACTTC. Its translation: CASSLTPKPGETQYF.

The DNA of the CDR3 is TGTGCCAGCTCACCTGGGACAGGGAGAAGGGGCTACACCTTC. It specifies CASSPGTGRRGYTF. The rearrangement uses TRBV18 and TRBJ1-2; 9 nucleotides align to TRBD1. Trimming removed 3 bases from V and 8 bases from J; junction bases left unmatched: 7. Germline loops: CDR1 KGHSH, CDR2 LQKENI. The length of the CDR3 is 14 residues.

The chain couples TRBV6-1 to TRBJ1-5; 10 bases agree with TRBD1. The CDR3 runs to 15 residues. J gave up 6 bases and V 4 bases, and 6 bases lay outside the gene matches. The germline V gene has CDR1 MNHNS and CDR2 SASEGT. The CDR3 sequence: CASSGAGTGAQPQHF. CDR3 coding DNA: TGTGCCAGCAGTGGAGCCGGGACAGGGGCTCAGCCCCAGCATTTT.

This clone occurred a few times. This chain uses TRBV19 with TRBJ1-6, with TRBD1 as a possible D gene (5 bases). Germline V gene lookup returns CDR1 LNHDA and CDR2 SQIVND (reference sequence). Deletions cut 6 bases from V and 8 bases from J, with 14 bases between. CDR3 size: 14 residues. The CDR3 DNA is TGTGCCAGTAGACCAGGGATTGGTTATTCACCCCTCCACTTT. Translated, it gives CASRPGIGYSPLHF.

This sequence joins TRBV30 and TRBJ1-4; maybe TRBD1 (5 bases). V was cut by 4 bases and J by 7 bases, with 10 bases left in between. This CDR3 spans 12 amino acids. Per the germline V gene, CDR1 is GTSNPN and CDR2 is SVGIG (reference sequence). The CDR3 DNA follows: TGTGCCTGGATGAGGGGAGGTGAAAAACTGTTTTTT. Its protein is CAWMRGGEKLFF.

This rearrangement joins TRBV15 to TRBJ2-7, with 7 bases that match TRBD1. Germline loops: CDR1 LNHNV, CDR2 YYDKDF (reference sequence). This CDR3 comprises 15 residues. V was pared by 3 bases and J by 4 bases, with 9 bases of the junction left unmatched. The CDR3 coding sequence is TGTGCCACCAGCAGGGGCGGACAGGTGAATTACGAGCAGTACTTC. It is translated as CATSRGGQVNYEQYF. The variable domain in full, completed from reference TRBV15 and TRBJ2-7, reads DAMVIQNPRYQVTQFGKPVTLSCSQTLNHNVMYWYQQKSSQAPKLLFHYYDKDFNNEADTPDNFQSRRPNTSFCFLDIRSPGLGDTAMYLCATSRGGQVNYEQYFGPGTRLTVT.

V gene TRBV9 combines with J gene TRBJ1-1, with 8 bases that match TRBD1. V shed 0 bases and J 4 bases; nucleotides not matched to a gene: 8. This CDR3 is 16 amino acids long. From germline, CDR1 is SGDLS and CDR2 YYNGEE. In DNA form, the CDR3 reads TGTGCCAGCAGCGTAGGCCAGGGGGCGCAGGGCACTGAAGCTTTCTTT. It specifies CASSVGQGAQGTEAFF.

The chain joins TRBV5-4 to TRBJ2-5; TRBD2 matches at 13 bases. The V gene end was trimmed by 4 bases and the J gene end by 7 bases; junction bases not matched to a gene: 19. The CDR3 runs 19 residues. CDR1 SGHNT and CDR2 YYREEE come from the germline V gene (reference sequence). CDR3 sequence: CASSHRLTSGGTEVGTQYF. The CDR3 DNA is TGTGCCAGCAGCCATCGACTGACTAGCGGGGGGACCGAAGTGGGGACCCAGTACTTC.

The chain links TRBV5-4 to TRBJ2-3; D is unresolved. With 0 bases removed from V and 4 bases from J, the gap between germline ends came to 12 bases. CDR3 length: 15 residues. Germline-derived CDR1 and CDR2 are SGHNT and YYREEE (reference sequence). The CDR3 region is CASSLGDRSADTQYF. CDR3 bases: TGTGCCAGCAGCTTGGGGGATAGGAGTGCAGATACGCAGTATTTT. Complete variable domain (other parts from reference TRBV5-4 and TRBJ2-3): ETGVTQSPTHLIKTRGQQVTLRCSSQSGHNTVSWYQQALGQGPQFIFQYYREEENGRGNFPPRFSGLQFPNYSSELNVNALELDDSALYLCASSLGDRSADTQYFGPGTRLTVL.

This CDR3 is CASSLDGAGLYNEQFF. The DNA for the CDR3 is TGTGCCAGCAGCTTGGATGGCGCCGGGCTCTACAATGAGCAGTTCTTC. The chain employs TRBV5-4 and TRBJ2-1, with D hard to call. Trimming took off 0 bases at V and 3 bases at J, with 13 bases between the two ends. This CDR3 spans 16 amino acids. CDR1 and CDR2 (germline): SGHNT, YYREEE (reference sequence).